These 7 T cell receptor beta chains were sequenced from one sample in a study of cytomegalovirus exposure and HLA in healthy donors. It was with 60 Vbeta and 13 Jbeta primers that the PCR ran. Produced via immunoSEQ multiplex PCR; TCRdb's table is partial and in-frame only. The data show around 160,000 clones, with about two thirds seen just once and around 4.5% held by the top ten. The sample consisted of PBMCs. Receptors originate from a young woman in good health and CMV-seropositive.

CDR3 nucleotides: TGTGCCAGCAGTATTACAGGGTTGGGTGAGCAGTACTTC. Amino acids: CASSITGLGEQYF. The rearrangement uses TRBV2 and TRBJ2-7; D perhaps matches TRBD1 (6 bases). V lost 5 bases to trimming and J lost 7 bases, with 15 bases between them. CDR1 and CDR2 from the germline V gene are SNHLY and FYNNEI. The CDR3 spans 13 residues.

Concerning this clone itself: This same CDR3 is encoded by further DNA sequences in the sample. V usage is TRBV9 and J usage is TRBJ2-1; tentative D call: TRBD1 (6 bases). The V and J ends lost 3 bases and 4 bases respectively, with 8 bases between them. Per germline, CDR1 SGDLS and CDR2 YYNGEE. CDR3 length: 13 residues. This chain's CDR3 is CASSGDNYNEQFF. CDR3 sequence (DNA): TGTGCCAGCAGCGGGGACAATTACAATGAGCAGTTCTTC.

The chain uses TRBV10-3 and TRBJ2-7; 8 positions match TRBD1. This CDR3 has 13 residues. Looked up from germline, CDR1 is ENHRY and CDR2 is SYGVKD. V lost 6 bases to trimming and J lost 2 bases; unmatched junction nucleotides: 3. The CDR3 loop is CAIRDREAYEQYF. The CDR3 DNA reads TGTGCCATCAGGGACAGGGAGGCCTACGAGCAGTACTTC.

This clone was recorded a few times. The chain links TRBV7-2 to TRBJ1-1; 10 bases line up with TRBD1. This CDR3 contains 14 residues. Germline CDR1 SGHTA, CDR2 FQGNSA. V shed 3 bases and J 7 bases; nucleotides not matched to a gene: 5. Written as DNA, the CDR3 is TGTGCCAGCAGCTTTACCGGGACAGGGGTTGAAGCTTTCTTT. It yields the protein CASSFTGTGVEAFF.

The rearrangement joins TRBV27 to TRBJ2-2; weak D call: TRBD2 (7 bases). Trimming stripped 3 bases from V and 2 bases from J, with 13 bases between. The CDR3 loop spans 16 amino acids. Germline V gene data show CDR1 as MNHEY and CDR2 as SMNVEV (reference sequence). CDR3 nucleotides: TGTGCCAGCAGTTTTTCGGGGGGCTATAACACCGGGGAGCTGTTTTTT. It encodes CASSFSGGYNTGELFF.

This clone was picked up a small number of times. The CDR3: CASSSPVTSGRLRPYNEQFF. For the CDR3, the DNA is TGTGCCAGCAGTTCCCCGGTTACTAGCGGGAGACTGAGGCCCTACAATGAGCAGTTCTTC. The chain is built from TRBV27 and TRBJ2-1; 11 positions agree with TRBD2. Germline loops: CDR1 MNHEY, CDR2 SMNVEV (reference sequence). CDR3 length: 20 residues. Germline trimming cut 4 bases from V and 2 bases from J; bases unmatched to any gene: 16.

This rearrangement joins TRBV9 to TRBJ2-7, with D maybe TRBD2 (5 bases). V gave up 0 bases and J gave up 4 bases, with 17 bases separating them. Germline V lookup: CDR1 SGDLS, CDR2 YYNGEE. CDR3 length equals 16 residues. The CDR3 reads CASSVATGRVPYEQYF. In DNA, the CDR3 is TGTGCCAGCAGCGTAGCTACTGGGCGGGTGCCTTACGAGCAGTACTTC.